This T cell receptor (beta chain) derives from a study of read filtering for tumor transcriptome and immune sequencing. Study in general: R-ISS stage counts were roughly 8 for I, roughly 16 for II, 7 for III. Whole-transcriptome libraries were prepared after DNase treatment. Study-wide points: IR-seq and RNA-seq agreed better without single-read clonotypes.

The library was built from about 400 ng RNA with molecular barcoded adaptors for alpha/delta and beta/gamma chains. Using its own MiXCR run on the reads, TCRdb lists one record per CDR3 protein. The sample comprises around 130,000 distinct CDR3 sequences, around 13% of which are singletons, and roughly 9.6% rests with the top ten. Concerning this clonotype: Its target is unknown.

Every patient had bone marrow sampled while the disease was active. V was cut by 6 bases and J by 8 bases, with 14 bases left in between. Germline V gene data show CDR1 as DFQATT and CDR2 as SNEGSKA (reference sequence). The CDR3 length is 12 residues. The rearrangement links TRBV20-1 to TRBJ2-1; D remains ambiguous. Sequenced sample: a population of CD138-negative cells sorted from bone marrow. This TCR was sampled from a donor aged 40 or older with multiple myeloma. The CDR3 is CSAPSVRDEQFF. The CDR3 DNA reads as TGCAGTGCCCCTTCGGTCCGCGATGAGCAGTTCTTC.